This T cell receptor (beta chain) was obtained from a study of blood T cell repertoires in COVID-19. The overall study: Samples of COVID-19 (acute and convalescent) were obtained from the United States, Italy and Spain. In each case, the material was cDNA or gDNA derived from T cells, B-cell-depleted T cells, or PBMCs.

TCRdb keeps only in-frame clones here, not all; method: immunoSEQ multiplex PCR. Among around 200,000 clones listed, more than 75% were seen once. Trimming shortened V by 9 bases and J by 0 bases, and 17 bases separated the two germline ends. The CDR3 length is 16 residues. Germline-derived CDR1 and CDR2 are LNHDA and SQIVND (reference sequence). This clone was recorded at least ten times. The TCR was taken from a man aged 35-49 years with active or convalescent COVID-19. Sequenced sample: peripheral blood. The chain recombines TRBV19 with TRBJ1-4, with TRBD1 as a possible D gene (6 bases). CDR3 sequence reads: CASARDNHATNEKLFF. CDR3 bases: TGTGCCAGCGCTCGGGACAACCATGCAACTAATGAAAAACTGTTTTTT.